The TCR beta chain under discussion was sequenced for a study of cytomegalovirus exposure and HLA in healthy donors. Study results and caveats: Follow-up analysis later connected one missense variant in DCLRE1C with trimming of TCR beta V- and J-genes. About 87% or about 30% of the time was how often most TCR beta V segments were productive, according to an earlier analysis. Rates of TCR association differed by HLA locus in a later analysis, with DRB1 highest and HLA-C lowest.

Researchers ran the PCR with 60 Vbeta and 13 Jbeta primers. TCRdb keeps only in-frame clones here, not all; method: immunoSEQ multiplex PCR. Here the sample spans about 120,000 clones, roughly 87% being singletons. Concerning this clone: Antigen specificity is unknown.

This CDR3 is 15 amino acids long. The V gene's germline CDR1 is SNHLY and CDR2 FYNNEI. After removal of 6 bases from V and 2 bases from J, the junction contained 4 bases not matched to a gene. The chain has TRBV2 and TRBJ2-3, with TRBD2 matching 11 bases. Source material: PBMCs. This TCR came from a woman aged 18-30 years in good health and CMV-seronegative. The CDR3 protein is CASRATSGTTDTQYF. As DNA, the CDR3 is TGTGCCAGCAGGGCGACTAGCGGGACCACAGATACGCAGTATTTT.